These T cell receptor beta chains were read from a single sample in a study of T cell responses to AZD1222 COVID-19 vaccine. The data were produced by immunoSEQ multiplex PCR, yet TCRdb's version contains in-frame clones alone and is incomplete. The sample comprises around 100,000 clones, more than 70% of which are singletons, and about 19% rests with the top ten. The sample consisted of peripheral blood, taken on day 0 of AZD1222 vaccination. The source of these receptors is an adult in good health. The CDR3 runs from the conserved cysteine through the conserved F or W. Each record gives: clone size, D gene, V gene, J gene, CDR3 length, CDR3 DNA, CDR3 protein. The D gene is left open where the match is weak. Clone size is not always given. Where it is, it says once, few, many or a class for expanded clones.

>-|-|TRBV3-1/TRBV3-2|TRBJ1-1|15
TGTGCCAGCAGCCAAGTTCGGACTCAGAACACTGAAGCTTTCTTT
CASSQVRTQNTEAFF
>once|-|TRBV7-8|TRBJ1-1|13
TGTGCCAGCAGCCCGAGACTGAACACTGAAGCTTTCTTT
CASSPRLNTEAFF
>-|-|TRBV5-1|TRBJ1-5|13
TGCGCCAGCAGCCCGGGGGAGGGACAGCCCCAGCATTTT
CASSPGEGQPQHF
>few|-|TRBV15|TRBJ1-4|15
TGTGCCACCAGGGGTCGCGATTTATTTAATGAAAAACTGTTTTTT
CATRGRDLFNEKLFF
>-|-|TRBV11-2|TRBJ1-2|13
TGTGCCAGCAGCTCCAGGGAAACGAGGGGCTACACCTTC
CASSSRETRGYTF
>once|-|TRBV19|TRBJ1-5|14
TGTGCCAGTAGTGGCTTTAATAAAGGTCAGCCCCAGCATTTT
CASSGFNKGQPQHF
>-|-|TRBV4-1|TRBJ1-1|15
TGCGCCAGCAGCCAGGGCTACAGGGCCAACACTGAAGCTTTCTTT
CASSQGYRANTEAFF
>-|TRBD1|TRBV7-2|TRBJ2-7|15
TGTGCCAGCAGCTTAGGACAGGGGGCCTTCGACGAGCAGTACTTC
CASSLGQGAFDEQYF
>-|-|TRBV12-3/TRBV12-4|TRBJ1-6|12
TGTGCCAGCAGTGCCCAAAATTCACCCCTCCACTTT
CASSAQNSPLHF
>once|-|TRBV7-2|TRBJ2-1|13
TGTGCCAGCCGGAAGCAGGTTGGGAATGAGCAGTTCTTC
CASRKQVGNEQFF
>-|-|TRBV28|TRBJ2-3|12
TGTGCCAGCAGTACGGGGTCTTCAGCGCAGTATTTT
CASSTGSSAQYF
>-|-|TRBV6-4|TRBJ1-5|13
TGTGCCAGCAGTGCACAGGCGAATCAGCCCCAGCATTTT
CASSAQANQPQHF
>-|TRBD1|TRBV7-2|TRBJ1-1|14
TGTGCCAGCAGGATTAAAGGGGGCGGTACTGAAGCTTTCTTT
CASRIKGGGTEAFF
>-|TRBD1|TRBV6-5|TRBJ1-5|15
TGTGCCAGCAGCAGGACAGGGAGCAGCAATCAGCCCCAGCATTTT
CASSRTGSSNQPQHF
>-|TRBD1|TRBV6-5|TRBJ1-2|15
TGTGCCAGCAGTTACTTTACAGGGGGCACGGATGGCTACACCTTC
CASSYFTGGTDGYTF
>-|TRBD2|TRBV7-7|TRBJ2-5|15
TGTGCCAGCAGCTCGCGGGCGGGGGTCCAAGAGACCCAGTACTTC
CASSSRAGVQETQYF
>-|TRBD1|TRBV18|TRBJ1-2|17
TGTGCCAGCTCACCACCGGGATTCGGGACAGGGGCCTATGGCTACACCTTC
CASSPPGFGTGAYGYTF
>-|TRBD1|TRBV4-2|TRBJ2-7|14
TGTGCCAGCAGCCAAGCGACAGGGACCTACGAGCAGTACTTC
CASSQATGTYEQYF
>-|TRBD2|TRBV5-1|TRBJ2-3|15
TGCGCCAGCAGCTTGACTAGCGGAAACACAGATACGCAGTATTTT
CASSLTSGNTDTQYF
>-|-|TRBV6-5|TRBJ2-1|13
TGTGCCAGCACCCGGGCCGGGGGCAATGAGCAGTTCTTC
CASTRAGGNEQFF
>-|-|TRBV11-3|TRBJ2-2|16
TGTGCCAGCAGCTTAGACGGCCAACCGAACACCGGGGAGCTGTTTTTT
CASSLDGQPNTGELFF
>-|-|TRBV3-1/TRBV3-2|TRBJ1-1|14
TGTGCCAGCAGCCACGGGGGGGCGAACACTGAAGCTTTCTTT
CASSHGGANTEAFF
>-|-|TRBV5-5|TRBJ2-3|14
TGTGCCAGCAGCTTGGGAGGCAGTAGAGATACGCAGTATTTT
CASSLGGSRDTQYF
>-|-|TRBV4-2|TRBJ1-2|15
TGTGCCAGCAGCCAAGAGAAGCGGCTTTCGGGTGGCTACACCTTC
CASSQEKRLSGGYTF
>once|-|TRBV7-2|TRBJ1-1|16
TGTGCCAGCAGCTTAGTTGGAGGGAGGTCGAACACTGAAGCTTTCTTT
CASSLVGGRSNTEAFF
>-|-|TRBV3-1/TRBV3-2|TRBJ2-7|14
TGTGCCAGCAGCCAAGATGAGGGATTCGGCGAGCAGTACTTC
CASSQDEGFGEQYF
>-|TRBD1|TRBV6-5|TRBJ1-4|14
TGTGCCAGCACCGAACAGGGGTTTAATGAAAAACTGTTTTTT
CASTEQGFNEKLFF
>once|-|TRBV28|TRBJ1-1|14
TGTGCCAGCACTAATCTGTTAGAAGGGGCTGAAGCTTTCTTT
CASTNLLEGAEAFF
>-|-|TRBV4-3|TRBJ1-4|14
TGCGCCAGCAGCCTCAACCCGACTAATGAAAAACTGTTTTTT
CASSLNPTNEKLFF
>-|TRBD1|TRBV5-1|TRBJ2-7|15
TGCGCCAGCAGCCCTACCCCGGGGACAGGCTACGAGCAGTACTTC
CASSPTPGTGYEQYF
>-|-|TRBV2|TRBJ1-1|13
TGTGCCAGCAGTGAGAGGGGGGGCACTGAAGCTTTCTTT
CASSERGGTEAFF
>few|-|TRBV12-3/TRBV12-4|TRBJ1-3|12
TGTGCCAGCAGCATAGCTGGAAACACCATATATTTT
CASSIAGNTIYF
>few|TRBD2|TRBV19|TRBJ2-1|18
TGTGCCAGTAGTATAGATCATGGGGGAGGGCCTTTCTCAAATGAGCAGTTCTTC
CASSIDHGGGPFSNEQFF
>-|-|TRBV7-2|TRBJ1-2|12
TGTGCCAGCACCTTGGCTGGCTATGGCTACACCTTC
CASTLAGYGYTF
>few|-|TRBV5-3|TRBJ1-6|16
TGTGCCAGAAGCTTGAATGGGGGCTCCTATAATTCACCCCTCCACTTT
CARSLNGGSYNSPLHF
>-|-|TRBV7-2|TRBJ1-2|16
TGTGCCAGCAGCTTAGTTTTCGGGGGCAGGGGAAATGGCTACACCTTC
CASSLVFGGRGNGYTF
>-|-|TRBV5-5|TRBJ1-5|14
TGTGCCAGCAGCTTGGACAGGAGTTATCAGCCCCAGCATTTT
CASSLDRSYQPQHF
>-|-|TRBV25-1|TRBJ1-5|12
TGTGCCAGCAAGAAGGGCAATCAGCCCCAGCATTTT
CASKKGNQPQHF
>-|TRBD2|TRBV3-1/TRBV3-2|TRBJ2-3|16
TGTGCCAGCAGCCAAACGGGACTATACGTCCCAGATACGCAGTATTTT
CASSQTGLYVPDTQYF
>-|TRBD1|TRBV18|TRBJ2-1|14
TGTGCCAGTCAGACAGGGTATAGGTACAATGAGCAGTTCTTC
CASQTGYRYNEQFF